The next 10 T cell receptor beta chains were all read from a single sample in a study of T-cell memory formation after mild COVID-19. One entry per CDR3 protein, called by TCRdb with MiXCR from the 5' RACE reads. The sample records fewer than 300,000 distinct CDR3 sequences, around 15% being singletons. Sequenced input: PBMCs or a T cell subset sorted from them (not recorded which). Source of these receptors: a man between 18 and 35 years old who had mild COVID-19 (a few samples of this study predate the infection). Cell type and time point are not known.

There are a few counts of this clonotype. This chain connects TRBV5-1 to TRBJ2-3; D is ambiguous. Trimming took off 6 bases at V and 2 bases at J, with 7 bases between the two ends. Germline V gene data show CDR1 as SGHRS and CDR2 as YFSETQ. CDR3 length equals 12 residues. The CDR3 here is CASTGNTDTQYF. The CDR3 bases are TGCGCCAGCACTGGGAACACAGATACGCAGTATTTT. Drawing the rest from reference TRBV5-1 and TRBJ2-3, the complete variable domain is KAGVTQTPRYLIKTRGQQVTLSCSPISGHRSVSWYQQTPGQGLQFLFEYFSETQRNKGNFPGRFSGRQFSNSRSEMNVSTLELGDSALYLCASTGNTDTQYFGPGTRLTVL.

The V gene is TRBV20-1, the J gene TRBJ1-6; 7 bases map to TRBD1. The CDR3 covers 12 residues. CDR1 and CDR2 from the germline V gene are DFQATT and SNEGSKA (reference sequence). The junction had 5 bases not matched to a gene; V was cut back by 6 bases and J by 9 bases. The CDR3 DNA follows: TGCAGTGCAAGACAGGGAAGTTCACCCCTCCACTTT. This encodes CSARQGSSPLHF.

The chain recombines TRBV4-2 with TRBJ1-2, with no clear D. V lost 0 bases and J 0 bases, leaving 5 bases between the germline ends. The CDR3 sequence is 14 residues long. Per germline, CDR1 LGHNA and CDR2 YNFKEQ. Here the CDR3 DNA reads TGTGCCAGCAGCCAAGACTTGACTAACTATGGCTACACCTTC. It translates to CASSQDLTNYGYTF.

There are a few counts of this clonotype. The rearrangement links TRBV27 to TRBJ1-6; 7 nucleotides align to TRBD1. J gave up 9 bases and V 6 bases, and 8 bases lay outside the gene matches. Germline values: CDR1 MNHEY, CDR2 SMNVEV (reference sequence). The CDR3 has 14 residues. The CDR3 nucleotides read TGTGCCAGCAGAAGGGACAGTCCTCCTTCACCCCTCCACTTT. As protein: CASRRDSPPSPLHF.

This clonotype was observed a handful of times. This sequence joins TRBV9 and TRBJ2-5, with D possibly being TRBD2 (6 bases). This CDR3 comprises 13 residues. V was cut by 0 bases and J by 4 bases, with 7 bases left in between. Germline values: CDR1 SGDLS, CDR2 YYNGEE. The CDR3 loop reads CASSVAAGETQYF. The DNA for the CDR3 is TGTGCCAGCAGCGTAGCAGCGGGAGAGACCCAGTACTTC.

CDR3 DNA sequence: TGTGCCAGCAGCCGGGGGGGACGCGGGTATACGCAGTATTTT. Residues: CASSRGGRGYTQYF. This chain connects TRBV27 to TRBJ2-3; 8 nucleotides align to TRBD2. This CDR3 region has 14 residues. J gave up 7 bases and V 6 bases, and 9 bases lay outside the gene matches. Germline CDR1 and CDR2: MNHEY and SMNVEV (reference sequence).

This clonotype was seen more than once but under ten times. The rearrangement joins TRBV6-2 or TRBV6-3 to TRBJ2-3, with D maybe TRBD1 (6 bases). The CDR3 loop spans 14 amino acids. Trimming took off 6 bases at V and 2 bases at J, with 12 bases between the two ends. Germline V gives CDR1 MNHEY, CDR2 SVGEGT. The CDR3 coding sequence is TGTGCCAGCAGCCCCAGGGGACCCACAGATACGCAGTATTTT. It yields the protein CASSPRGPTDTQYF.

The gene calls are TRBV20-1 and TRBJ2-4; the match to TRBD1 covers 9 bases. Germline values: CDR1 DFQATT, CDR2 SNEGSKA (reference sequence). V lost 2 bases, J lost 2 bases, and 13 bases stayed unmatched. CDR3 length: 18 residues. CDR3 sequence reads: CSARFGTGSPFSKNIQYF. In DNA form, the CDR3 reads TGCAGTGCTAGATTTGGGACAGGGTCTCCCTTCTCCAAAAACATTCAGTACTTC.

Many counts were recorded for this clonotype. V gene TRBV20-1 combines with J gene TRBJ2-4; D not certain. The CDR3 extends over 13 amino acids. V lost 6 bases, J lost 2 bases, and 11 bases lay in between. Germline CDR1 DFQATT, CDR2 SNEGSKA (reference sequence). The DNA of the CDR3 is TGCAGTGCAGCCGGACCGTCCAAAAACATTCAGTACTTC. This gives the protein CSAAGPSKNIQYF.

CDR3: CASSYQDSRTGELFF. CDR3 DNA: TGTGCCAGCAGTTATCAGGACAGTCGCACCGGGGAGCTGTTTTTT. The rearrangement links TRBV6-6 to TRBJ2-2, with D possibly matching TRBD1 (6 bases). Germline V lookup: CDR1 MNHNY, CDR2 SVGAGI (reference sequence). The CDR3 spans 15 residues. V lost 3 bases to trimming and J lost 4 bases, with 12 bases between them.